The 11 T cell receptor beta chains below all came from one sample that was sequenced in a study of technical replicates of blood from several donors. Here immunoSEQ multiplex PCR was the method, and the copy in TCRdb shows in-frame clones only, minus some. The table shows about 75,000 clones, with around 97% occurring only once. Material for sequencing was T cells isolated from PBMCs. The receptors stem from a human donor in good health.

This rearrangement joins TRBV5-6 to TRBJ1-2; D remains unclear. Germline V gene data show CDR1 as SGHDT and CDR2 as YYEEEE. CDR3 length: 13 residues. V was pared by 0 bases and J by 1 base, with 4 bases between. CDR3 nucleotides: TGTGCCAGCAGCTTGGACAGTAACTATGGCTACACCTTC. This gives the protein CASSLDSNYGYTF.

The chain uses TRBV28 and TRBJ2-7, with 12 bases aligning to TRBD2. V shed 8 bases, J shed 4 bases, and the junction held 12 bases outside the gene matches. Germline V gene data show CDR1 as MDHEN and CDR2 as SYDVKM. The CDR3 extends over 16 amino acids. The CDR3 here is CASGGTTSGSRYEQYF. In DNA, the CDR3 is TGTGCCAGCGGTGGTACGACTAGCGGGAGTAGATACGAGCAGTACTTC.

This chain uses TRBV7-9 with TRBJ2-2; TRBD2 agrees at 9 bases. The trim removed 4 bases at V and 2 bases at J, leaving 5 bases unmatched. This CDR3 is 16 amino acids long. The V gene's germline CDR1 is SEHNR and CDR2 FQNEAQ (reference sequence). The CDR3 sequence is CASSSTSGENTGELFF. The CDR3 nucleotides are TGTGCCAGCAGCTCGACTAGCGGCGAAAACACCGGGGAGCTGTTTTTT. The complete variable domain, with remaining parts taken from reference TRBV7-9 and TRBJ2-2, reads DTGVSQNPRHKITKRGQNVTFRCDPISEHNRLYWYRQTLGQGPEFLTYFQNEAQLEKSRLLSDRFSAERPKGSFSTLEIQRTEQGDSAMYLCASSSTSGENTGELFFGEGSRLTVL.

The chain is built from TRBV11-3 and TRBJ2-1; 12 nucleotides agree with TRBD2. V lost 5 bases to trimming and J lost 4 bases; unmatched junction nucleotides: 3. Germline assignment: CDR1 SGHNT and CDR2 YENEEA. The CDR3 has 15 amino acids. CDR3 bases: TGTGCCAGCAGCACCGGGACTAGCGGGTACAATGAGCAGTTCTTC. As protein: CASSTGTSGYNEQFF.

The rearrangement links TRBV6-5 to TRBJ2-1; TRBD1 is a possible D gene (6 bases). The CDR3 totals 14 residues. Trimming stripped 0 bases from V and 8 bases from J, with 11 bases between. Germline V gene sequence: CDR1 MNHEY, CDR2 SVGAGI. The CDR3 nucleotides read TGTGCCAGCAGTTACTCGACCAGGGGAGATGAGCAGTTCTTC. Amino acid sequence: CASSYSTRGDEQFF.

CDR3 region: CASRATGPGELFF. The CDR3 region has the DNA TGTGCCAGCAGAGCGACAGGCCCCGGGGAGCTGTTTTTT. The chain recombines TRBV25-1 with TRBJ2-2, with D perhaps TRBD1 (6 bases). Germline V gene data show CDR1 as MGHDK and CDR2 as SYGVNS. This CDR3 comprises 13 residues. Trimming removed 6 bases at V and 6 bases at J, with 11 bases between. The variable domain in full, with the rest retrieved from reference TRBV25-1 and TRBJ2-2, is EADIYQTPRYLVIGTGKKITLECSQTMGHDKMYWYQQDPGMELHLIHYSYGVNSTEKGDLSSESTVSRIRTEHFPLTLESARPSHTSQYLCASRATGPGELFFGEGSRLTVL.

J is TRBJ2-3 and V is TRBV6-5; 11 nucleotides line up with TRBD2. Germline assignment: CDR1 MNHEY and CDR2 SVGAGI. V was pared by 5 bases and J by 3 bases, with 4 bases of the junction left unmatched. The CDR3 spans 15 residues. CDR3 protein: CASSLLAGGTDTQYF. The DNA of the CDR3 is TGTGCCAGCAGTCTGCTAGCGGGAGGAACAGATACGCAGTATTTT.

The gene calls are TRBV28 and TRBJ2-1; TRBD2 agrees at 7 bases. The CDR3 is made up of 15 amino acids. The germline CDR1 and CDR2 sequences are MDHEN and SYDVKM. Trimming removed 2 bases from V and 2 bases from J; junction bases left unmatched: 3. For the CDR3, the DNA is TGTGCCAGCAGTTTAGGCGGGAGCCCCTACAATGAGCAGTTCTTC. Its translation is CASSLGGSPYNEQFF.

This clone was found a few times. This sequence joins TRBV30 and TRBJ1-2, with D hard to call. The CDR3 has 13 amino acids. Germline V gene data show CDR1 as GTSNPN and CDR2 as SVGIG (reference sequence). Trimming shortened V by 7 bases and J by 3 bases, and 15 bases separated the two germline ends. The CDR3 here is CAFLPESHYGYTF. The CDR3 DNA follows: TGTGCCTTCTTACCTGAGAGTCACTATGGCTACACCTTC.

This chain links TRBV30 with TRBJ2-5, with D unclear. Germline CDR1 and CDR2: GTSNPN and SVGIG (reference sequence). V gave up 0 bases and J gave up 0 bases, with 2 bases separating them. The CDR3 contains 12 residues. DNA of the CDR3: TGTGCCTGGAGTGTTAACCAAGAGACCCAGTACTTC. It is translated as CAWSVNQETQYF.

The rearrangement links TRBV7-6 to TRBJ2-1, with D perhaps matching TRBD2 (5 bases). The CDR3 has 17 amino acids. V was trimmed by 0 bases and J by 1 base, leaving 13 bases between them. Germline V gives CDR1 SGHVS, CDR2 FNYEAQ. CDR3 nucleotides: TGTGCCAGCAGCTTAGCGAGGGTGCGGGTTTCCTACAATGAGCAGTTCTTC. Its translation is CASSLARVRVSYNEQFF.